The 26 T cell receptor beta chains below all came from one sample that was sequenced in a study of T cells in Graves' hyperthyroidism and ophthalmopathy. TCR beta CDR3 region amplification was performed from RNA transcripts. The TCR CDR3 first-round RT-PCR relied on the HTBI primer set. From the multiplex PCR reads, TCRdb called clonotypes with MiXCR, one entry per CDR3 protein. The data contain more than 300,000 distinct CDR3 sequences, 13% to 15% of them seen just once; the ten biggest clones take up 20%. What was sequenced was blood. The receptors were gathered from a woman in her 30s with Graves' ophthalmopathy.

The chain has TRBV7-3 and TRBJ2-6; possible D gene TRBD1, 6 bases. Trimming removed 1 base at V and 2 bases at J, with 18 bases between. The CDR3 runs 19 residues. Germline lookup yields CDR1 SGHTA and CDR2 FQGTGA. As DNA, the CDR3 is TGTGCCAGCAGCTTAAACGTCGGTCCTCAGGGGACTGGGGCCAACGTCCTGACTTTC. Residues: CASSLNVGPQGTGANVLTF. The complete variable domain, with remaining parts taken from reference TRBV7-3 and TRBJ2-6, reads GAGVSQTPSNKVTEKGKYVELRCDPISGHTALYWYRQSLGQGPEFLIYFQGTGAADDSGLPNDRFFAVRPEGSVSTLKIQRTERGDSAVYLCASSLNVGPQGTGANVLTFGAGSRLTVL.

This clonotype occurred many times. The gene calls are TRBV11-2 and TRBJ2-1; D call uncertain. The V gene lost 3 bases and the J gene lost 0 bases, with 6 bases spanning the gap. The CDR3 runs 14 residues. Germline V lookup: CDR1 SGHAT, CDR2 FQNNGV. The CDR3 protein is CASSFSSSYNEQFF. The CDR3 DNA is TGTGCCAGCAGCTTCAGTAGCTCCTACAATGAGCAGTTCTTC.

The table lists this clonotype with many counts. CDR3 DNA sequence: TGTGCCTGGGGACAGGGTTTTTCTGGAAACACCATATATTTT. It yields the protein CAWGQGFSGNTIYF. The chain is built from TRBV30 and TRBJ1-3; 8 bases are a match to TRBD1. V dropped 5 bases and J dropped 1; count of bases not matched to a gene: 4. CDR1 GTSNPN and CDR2 SVGIG come from the germline V gene (reference sequence). The CDR3 length is 14 residues.

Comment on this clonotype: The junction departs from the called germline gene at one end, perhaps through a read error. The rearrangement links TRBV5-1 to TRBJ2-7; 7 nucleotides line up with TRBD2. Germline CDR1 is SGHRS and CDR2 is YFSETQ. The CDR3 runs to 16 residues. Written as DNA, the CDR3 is TGCGCCAACAGCCCGGGTTGGCCGGGGGGTTCCTACGAGCAGTACTTC. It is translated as CANSPGWPGGSYEQYF.

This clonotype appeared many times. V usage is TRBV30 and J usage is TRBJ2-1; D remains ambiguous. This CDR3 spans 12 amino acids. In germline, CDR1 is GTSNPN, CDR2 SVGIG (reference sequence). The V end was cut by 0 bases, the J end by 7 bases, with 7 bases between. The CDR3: CAWSVNKNEQFF. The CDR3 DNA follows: TGTGCCTGGAGTGTAAACAAGAATGAGCAGTTCTTC.

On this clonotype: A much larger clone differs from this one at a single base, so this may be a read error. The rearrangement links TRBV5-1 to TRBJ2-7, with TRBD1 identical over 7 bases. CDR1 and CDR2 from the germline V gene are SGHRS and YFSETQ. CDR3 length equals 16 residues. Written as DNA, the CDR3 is TGCGCCAGCAGCTTGGTATCCGGGACAGCAGCCTACGAGCAGTGCTTC. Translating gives CASSLVSGTAAYEQCF. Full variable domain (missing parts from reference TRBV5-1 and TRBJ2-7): KAGVTQTPRYLIKTRGQQVTLSCSPISGHRSVSWYQQTPGQGLQFLFEYFSETQRNKGNFPGRFSGRQFSNSRSEMNVSTLELGDSALYLCASSLVSGTAAYEQCFGPGTRLTVT.

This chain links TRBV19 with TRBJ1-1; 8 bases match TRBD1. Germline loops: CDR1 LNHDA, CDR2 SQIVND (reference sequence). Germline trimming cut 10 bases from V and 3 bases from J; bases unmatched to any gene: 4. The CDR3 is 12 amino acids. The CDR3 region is CANTQGDTEAFF. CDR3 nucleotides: TGTGCCAATACACAGGGGGACACTGAAGCTTTCTTT.

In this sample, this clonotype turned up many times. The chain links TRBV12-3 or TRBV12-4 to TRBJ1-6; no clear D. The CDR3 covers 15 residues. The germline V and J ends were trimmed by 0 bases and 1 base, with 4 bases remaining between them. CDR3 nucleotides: TGTGCCAGCAGTTTAGCCGGGTCCTATAATTCACCCCTCCACTTT. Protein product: CASSLAGSYNSPLHF.

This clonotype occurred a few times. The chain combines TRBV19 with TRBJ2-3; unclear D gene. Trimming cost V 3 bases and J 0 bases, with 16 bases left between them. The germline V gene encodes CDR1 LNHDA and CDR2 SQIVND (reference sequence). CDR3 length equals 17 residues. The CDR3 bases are TGTGCCAGTAGTATCTCCGGTAGAGGCACTAGCACAGATACGCAGTATTTT. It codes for CASSISGRGTSTDTQYF.

The CDR3 spells CASSSWGTDNEQFF. In nucleotides, the CDR3 is TGTGCCAGCAGTTCCTGGGGGACAGATAATGAGCAGTTCTTC. This sequence joins TRBV5-6 and TRBJ2-1, with 7 bases identical to TRBD1. V gave up 5 bases and J gave up 7 bases; unmatched junction bases: 9. Germline V gene sequence: CDR1 SGHDT, CDR2 YYEEEE. CDR3 length: 14 amino acids.

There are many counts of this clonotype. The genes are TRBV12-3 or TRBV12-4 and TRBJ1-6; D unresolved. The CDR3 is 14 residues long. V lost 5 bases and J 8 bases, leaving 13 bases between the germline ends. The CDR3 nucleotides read TGTGCCAGCAGTCCTCGGTCCGGGCATTCACCCCTCCACTTT. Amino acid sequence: CASSPRSGHSPLHF.

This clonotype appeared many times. The CDR3 coding sequence is TGTGCCAGCAATCTGTGGTTCCATTCACCCCTCCACTTT. It translates to CASNLWFHSPLHF. J is TRBJ1-6 and V is TRBV28, with D uncertain. V was cut by 7 bases and J by 8 bases, with 12 bases left in between. Germline CDR1 and CDR2: MDHEN and SYDVKM. This CDR3 is 13 amino acids long.

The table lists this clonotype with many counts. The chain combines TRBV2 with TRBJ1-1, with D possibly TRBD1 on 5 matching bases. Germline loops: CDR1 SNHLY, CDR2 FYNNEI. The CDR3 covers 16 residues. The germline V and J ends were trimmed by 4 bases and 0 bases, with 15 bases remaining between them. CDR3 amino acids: CASSGSWGFMNTEAFF. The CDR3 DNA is TGTGCCAGCAGTGGTAGTTGGGGCTTCATGAACACTGAAGCTTTCTTT.

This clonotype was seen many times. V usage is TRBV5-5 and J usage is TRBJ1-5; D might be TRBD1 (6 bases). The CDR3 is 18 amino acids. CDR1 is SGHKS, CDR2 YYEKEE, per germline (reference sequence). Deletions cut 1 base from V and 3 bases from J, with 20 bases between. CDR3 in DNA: TGTGCCAGCAGCTTGTATTCGCCGGGCGGACAGTTCAATCAGCCCCAGCATTTT. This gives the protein CASSLYSPGGQFNQPQHF.

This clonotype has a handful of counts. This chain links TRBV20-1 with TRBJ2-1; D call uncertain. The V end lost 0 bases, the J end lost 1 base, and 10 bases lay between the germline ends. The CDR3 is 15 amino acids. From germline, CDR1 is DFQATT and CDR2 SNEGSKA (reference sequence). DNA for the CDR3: TGCAGTGCTAGAGATTCGAAGAGGTCCTACAATGAGCAGTTCTTC. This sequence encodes CSARDSKRSYNEQFF.

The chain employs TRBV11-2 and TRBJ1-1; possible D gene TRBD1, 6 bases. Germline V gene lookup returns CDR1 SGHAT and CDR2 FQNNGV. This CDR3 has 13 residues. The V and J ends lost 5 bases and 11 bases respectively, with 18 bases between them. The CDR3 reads CASSPTGGAGAFF. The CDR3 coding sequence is TGTGCCAGCAGCCCTACCGGGGGCGCCGGGGCTTTCTTT.

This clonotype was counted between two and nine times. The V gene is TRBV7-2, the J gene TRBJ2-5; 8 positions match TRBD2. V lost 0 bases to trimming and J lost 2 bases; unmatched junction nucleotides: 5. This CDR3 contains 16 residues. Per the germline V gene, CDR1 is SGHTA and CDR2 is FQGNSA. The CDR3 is CASSLAAGGLQETQYF. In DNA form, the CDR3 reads TGTGCCAGCAGCTTAGCCGCGGGGGGCCTACAAGAGACCCAGTACTTC.

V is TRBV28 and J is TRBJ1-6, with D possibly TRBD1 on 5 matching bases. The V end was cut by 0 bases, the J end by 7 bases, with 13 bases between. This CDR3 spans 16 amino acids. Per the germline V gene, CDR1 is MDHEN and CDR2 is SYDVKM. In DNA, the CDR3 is TGTGCCAGCAGTTTATGGAGAGGGGCGGGCAATTCACCCCTCCACTTT. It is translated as CASSLWRGAGNSPLHF. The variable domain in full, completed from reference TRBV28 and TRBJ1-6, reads DVKVTQSSRYLVKRTGEKVFLECVQDMDHENMFWYRQDPGLGLRLIYFSYDVKMKEKGDIPEGYSVSREKKERFSLILESASTNQTSMYLCASSLWRGAGNSPLHFGNGTRLTVT.

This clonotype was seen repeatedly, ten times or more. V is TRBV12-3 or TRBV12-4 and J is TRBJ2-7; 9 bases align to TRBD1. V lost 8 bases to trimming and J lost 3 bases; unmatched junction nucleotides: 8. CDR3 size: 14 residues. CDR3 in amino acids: CASGVGTGLYEQYF. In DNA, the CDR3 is TGTGCCAGCGGAGTGGGGACAGGGCTCTACGAGCAGTACTTC.

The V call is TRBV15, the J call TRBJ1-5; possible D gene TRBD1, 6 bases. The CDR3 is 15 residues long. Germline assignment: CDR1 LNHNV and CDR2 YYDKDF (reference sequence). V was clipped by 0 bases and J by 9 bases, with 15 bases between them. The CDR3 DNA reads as TGTGCCACCAGCAGAGATGGGGGGCTCCGGGTGCCCCAGCATTTT. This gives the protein CATSRDGGLRVPQHF.

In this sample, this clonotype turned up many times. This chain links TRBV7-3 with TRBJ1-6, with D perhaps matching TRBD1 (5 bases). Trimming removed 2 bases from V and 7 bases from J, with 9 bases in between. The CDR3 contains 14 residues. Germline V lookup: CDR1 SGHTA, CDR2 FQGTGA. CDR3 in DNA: TGTGCCAGCAGCTTAGGGGGGGGGAATTCACCCCTCCACTTT. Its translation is CASSLGGGNSPLHF. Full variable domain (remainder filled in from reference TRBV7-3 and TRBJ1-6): GAGVSQTPSNKVTEKGKYVELRCDPISGHTALYWYRQSLGQGPEFLIYFQGTGAADDSGLPNDRFFAVRPEGSVSTLKIQRTERGDSAVYLCASSLGGGNSPLHFGNGTRLTVT.

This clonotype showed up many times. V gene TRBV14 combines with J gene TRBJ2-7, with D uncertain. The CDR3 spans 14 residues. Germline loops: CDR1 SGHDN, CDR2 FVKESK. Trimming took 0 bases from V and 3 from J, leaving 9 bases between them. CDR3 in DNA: TGTGCCAGCAGCCAAGATCTTCTAGACTACGAGCAGTACTTC. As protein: CASSQDLLDYEQYF.

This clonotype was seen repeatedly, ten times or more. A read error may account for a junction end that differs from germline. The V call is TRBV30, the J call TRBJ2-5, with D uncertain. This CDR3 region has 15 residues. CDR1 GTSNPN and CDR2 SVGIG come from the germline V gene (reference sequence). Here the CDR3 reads CTWSTPNGVIETQYF. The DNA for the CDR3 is TGTACCTGGAGTACTCCGAATGGGGTCATCGAGACCCAGTACTTC.

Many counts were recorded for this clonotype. CDR3 nucleotides: TGCGCCAGCAGCTTGTCCGGTTTTCCTCGTTCACCCCTCCACTTT. Encoded protein: CASSLSGFPRSPLHF. V usage is TRBV5-1 and J usage is TRBJ1-6; D is uncertain. The germline V gene has CDR1 SGHRS and CDR2 YFSETQ. The length of the CDR3 is 15 residues. The ends were cut back, 1 base at V and 9 bases at J, with 14 bases in the middle.

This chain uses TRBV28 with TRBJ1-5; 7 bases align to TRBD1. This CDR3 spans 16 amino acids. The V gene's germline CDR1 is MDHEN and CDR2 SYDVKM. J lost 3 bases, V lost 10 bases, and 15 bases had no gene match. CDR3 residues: CATRGTDHPHNQPQHF. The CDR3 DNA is TGTGCCACAAGGGGGACAGACCATCCTCACAATCAGCCCCAGCATTTT.

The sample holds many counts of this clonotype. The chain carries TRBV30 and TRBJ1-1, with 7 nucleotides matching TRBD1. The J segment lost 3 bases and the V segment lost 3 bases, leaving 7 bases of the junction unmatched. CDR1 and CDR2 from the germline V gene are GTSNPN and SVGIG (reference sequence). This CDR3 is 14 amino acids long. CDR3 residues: CAWRARQGDTEAFF. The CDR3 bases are TGTGCCTGGAGGGCGCGGCAGGGGGACACTGAAGCTTTCTTT.